This TCR beta chain appears in the sequencing data of a study of T-cell memory formation after mild COVID-19. Points from the study as a whole: Day 15 to 85 contracting clones showed balanced CD4/CD8; day 15 to 37 expanders favored CD4+. Pre-infection memory contained some responding clones, which suggested that cross-reactive memory had joined.

This clonotype occurred many times. Its antigen is not identified. TCRdb re-derived calls from the 5' RACE reads in MiXCR, one entry per CDR3 protein. The sample has around 300,000 distinct CDR3 sequences, 10% to 15% seen once. The CDR3 covers 13 residues. V was clipped by 6 bases and J by 9 bases, with 13 bases between them. CDR1 SGHDT and CDR2 YYEEEE come from the germline V gene. The origin of this receptor is a man between 18 and 35 years old who had mild COVID-19 (a few samples of this study predate the infection). Cell type and time point are not known. Sequencing was carried out using PBMCs or a T cell subset sorted from them (not recorded which). The rearrangement uses TRBV5-6 and TRBJ1-6; D gene uncertain. This chain's CDR3 is CASTSSHGSPLHF. In nucleotides, the CDR3 is TGTGCCAGCACCTCTTCCCATGGTTCACCCCTCCACTTT.